The source of this T cell receptor beta chain is a study of liver allograft versus peripheral blood T cells. Study-level information: Recipients' peripheral blood T cell receptor repertoires were compared with those in transplanted livers.

Study-wide results and limits: It was reported that the T cell receptor repertoires found inside liver allografts differed from those that were detected in peripheral blood.

MiXCR, run by TCRdb on the reads, gives a single entry per CDR3 protein. The table includes some 16,000 distinct CDR3 sequences, 22% detected once. The germline gives CDR1 MNHEY, CDR2 SVGAGI. CDR3 size: 15 residues. V was pared by 2 bases and J by 4 bases, with 12 bases between. This clonotype was counted ten times or more. Antigen unknown. The chain couples TRBV6-5 to TRBJ2-1; tentatively, D is TRBD2 (5 bases). The sequence came from a human patient who had a liver transplant. Some T cells may have originated in the graft donor. CDR3 amino acids: CASSYAPAEYNEQFF. The CDR3 DNA reads TGTGCCAGCAGTTACGCTCCAGCGGAGTACAATGAGCAGTTCTTC.